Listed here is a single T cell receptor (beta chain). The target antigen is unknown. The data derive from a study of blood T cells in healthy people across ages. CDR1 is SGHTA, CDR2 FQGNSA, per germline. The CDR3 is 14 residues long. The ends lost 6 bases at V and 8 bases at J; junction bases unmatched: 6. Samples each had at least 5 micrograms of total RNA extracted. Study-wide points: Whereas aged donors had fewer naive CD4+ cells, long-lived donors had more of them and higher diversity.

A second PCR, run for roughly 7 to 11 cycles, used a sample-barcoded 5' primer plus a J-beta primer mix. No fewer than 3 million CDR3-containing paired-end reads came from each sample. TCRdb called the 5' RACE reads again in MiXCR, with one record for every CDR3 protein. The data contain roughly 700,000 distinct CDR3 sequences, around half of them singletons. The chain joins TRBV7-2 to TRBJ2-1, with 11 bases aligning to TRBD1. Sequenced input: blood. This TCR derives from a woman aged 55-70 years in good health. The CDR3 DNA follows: TGTGCCAGCAGTTCCAGGACAGGGGGCGATGAGCAGTTCTTC. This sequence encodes CASSSRTGGDEQFF.